This T cell receptor beta chain was recorded in a study of CD8+CD57+ T cells in acquired aplastic anemia. Concerning this clonotype itself: Antigen specificity is unknown.

CD8+CD57+ cell expansion, shown by flow cytometry, had occurred in the patients selected for sequencing. Genomic DNA served as template for TCR beta VDJ and CDR3 profiling. TCRdb re-called the reads through MiXCR, storing one row per CDR3 protein. The sample lists about 290,000 distinct CDR3 sequences, 56% seen once, with roughly 1.2% in the top ten. Findings and caveats of the study: Any difference that existed in CD8+ Simpson's diversity between patients and controls was not significant. Overlapping CD8+ CDR3 repertoires of patients and controls contained 25 to 35 shared sequences.

The source of this sequence is a human donor with aplastic anemia. The sequenced sample was sorted CD4+, CD8+, or CD8+CD57+ T cells (not recorded which) from PBMCs.

Here the CDR3 reads CASSRQGGELFF. The DNA of the CDR3 is TGTGCCAGTAGCCGACAGGGCGGGGAGCTGTTTTTT. The rearrangement links TRBV19 to TRBJ2-2; 7 bases are shared with TRBD1. V gave up 6 bases and J gave up 7 bases; unmatched junction bases: 2. Germline loops: CDR1 LNHDA, CDR2 SQIVND (reference sequence). The CDR3 spans 12 residues.